This T cell receptor (beta chain) was sequenced in a study of cytomegalovirus exposure and HLA in healthy donors. Study-wide findings and caveats: As a later analysis revealed, most CMV-associated TCR beta chains appeared HLA-restricted.

Among the donors, all were healthy bone marrow donors. Worth noting for this clone: The antigen is unknown.

Primers: 60 Vbeta forward and 13 Jbeta reverse. Some clones are missing from TCRdb's copy, which holds only in-frame ones; the method was immunoSEQ multiplex PCR. The table includes about 190,000 clones, approximately 88% detected once. Sample: PBMCs. This clonotype was obtained from a boy aged 2-15 years in good health and CMV-seronegative.

The CDR3 here is CASRGLAGFVGELFF. Here the CDR3 DNA reads TGTGCCAGTAGGGGACTAGCGGGATTTGTCGGGGAGCTGTTTTTT. The chain uses TRBV19 and TRBJ2-2; 13 bases are shared with TRBD2. V was pared by 6 bases and J by 7 bases, with 5 bases of the junction left unmatched. The CDR3 spans 15 residues. In germline, CDR1 is LNHDA, CDR2 SQIVND (reference sequence).